This T cell receptor beta chain is drawn from a study of tissue T cells after allogeneic stem cell transplantation. TCRdb's table, derived via immunoSEQ multiplex PCR, lists solely in-frame clones and lacks some. Of around 6,000 clones in the sample, about half were seen once. Comment on this clone: Its matching antigen is unknown. Genes and germline are mouse. The read finishes 1 residue shy of the CDR3 end, and the germline J gene is used to complete it.

Germline V gene data show CDR1 as SNHLY and CDR2 as FYNGKV (reference sequence). The germline V and J ends were trimmed by 5 bases and 0 bases, with 3 bases remaining between them. This CDR3 is 12 amino acids long. The time point: mouse harvest day 7 after allogeneic transplant. Tail vein injection delivered 10^7 T-cell-depleted bone marrow cells and 10^6 splenic CD5+ T cells. General observations from the study: Tissue-detected TCR repertoire was only partly captured by blood and spleen T cells.

The clonotype was recovered from a female BALB/c mouse given C57BL/6 T cells with graft-versus-host disease after an allogeneic hematopoietic cell transplant. The chain carries TRBV3 and TRBJ2-5; D gene uncertain. Source material: gut tissue. CDR3 DNA (partial): TGTGCCAGCAGCCTTAACCAAGACACCCAGTAC. It specifies CASSLNQDTQY. The entire CDR3 protein reads CASSLNQDTQYF.